This T cell receptor (beta chain) was identified during a study of T cells in Graves' hyperthyroidism and ophthalmopathy. The study, taken as a whole, reports: The blood repertoire included most of the expanded thyroid clonotypes above 0.001.

Lactation, pregnancy, other autoimmune disease or uncontrolled infection excluded patients. Remarks on this clonotype: No antigen is known for it. A much larger clone differs from this one at a single base, so this may be a read error.

Amplification of TCR beta CDR3 regions used RNA as the template. HTBI primers were the set used in a first-round RT-PCR of the TCR CDR3. TCRdb recomputed calls from the multiplex PCR reads with MiXCR, one row per CDR3 protein. The sample has fewer than 650,000 distinct CDR3 sequences; over 45% are singletons. There are 15 residues in the CDR3. The germline V gene encodes CDR1 SGDLS and CDR2 YYNGEE. The chain recombines TRBV9 with TRBJ2-2; perhaps TRBD2 as D (5 bases). This clonotype was obtained from an adult woman with Graves' disease, either hyperthyroidism or ophthalmopathy (not recorded which). Input material: peripheral blood or thyroid tissue (not recorded which). CDR3 coding DNA: TGTGCCAGCAGCGTATGGTCTGATTACACCGGGGAGCTGCTTTTT. Amino acids: CASSVWSDYTGELLF.